A selection of T cell receptor beta chains follows, all from one sample in a study of blood T cell repertoires in COVID-19. Profiled with immunoSEQ multiplex PCR; TCRdb holds only in-frame clones, not every one. The sample carries around 130,000 clones, around four fifths recorded once. Source material: peripheral blood. The receptors stem from a human donor in a cohort sampled during active COVID-19. Each CDR3 is given with its conserved first and last residue. Clone sizes are given selectively: once, few, many, or a class where the clone is expanded.

v_gene	abundance	j_gene	CDR3aa
TRBV5-1	NA	TRBJ2-5	CASARLSAGGSFETQYF
TRBV5-1	NA	TRBJ2-2	CASSLASGGARWTGELFF
TRBV10-3	once	TRBJ2-5	CAIRTSGPQETQYF
TRBV28	NA	TRBJ1-1	CASSVRGTEAFF
TRBV7-9	NA	TRBJ2-7	CASTRGGAFYEQYF
TRBV3-1/TRBV3-2	NA	TRBJ2-7	CASSQERYEQYF
TRBV4-1	once	TRBJ1-4	CASSQDRGSEKLFF
TRBV27	NA	TRBJ1-6	CASTGEVQGGSPLHF
TRBV5-1	NA	TRBJ2-2	CASSLAEAGGTGELFF
TRBV18	NA	TRBJ2-1	CASSPGTENNEQFF
TRBV6-5	NA	TRBJ2-7	CARRGAGGKGEQYF
TRBV12-3/TRBV12-4	few	TRBJ1-1	CASSFGMNTEAFF
TRBV7-9	NA	TRBJ1-2	CASSWDRDGYTF
TRBV3-1/TRBV3-2	NA	TRBJ2-5	CASSQERSGTQYF
TRBV13	NA	TRBJ2-7	CASSPLSGGAYEQYF
TRBV2	NA	TRBJ1-1	CASSAGILNTEAFF
TRBV18	NA	TRBJ1-5	CASSPGTDQPQHF
TRBV2	NA	TRBJ1-6	CASSEGENYNSPLHF
TRBV23-1	NA	TRBJ1-5	CASSRNPYSNQPQHF
TRBV12-3/TRBV12-4	once	TRBJ2-5	CASSFEGGKTQYF
TRBV19	NA	TRBJ2-2	CASSAQGGTGELFF
TRBV29-1	NA	TRBJ2-7	CSAWTQSSYEQYF
TRBV11-2	once	TRBJ1-2	CASSLVSQGYGYTF
TRBV7-2	NA	TRBJ1-1	CASSLAGAALSAFF
TRBV10-3	NA	TRBJ1-5	CAISAVGANQPQHF
TRBV5-1	NA	TRBJ2-7	CASGEGTGNYEQYF
TRBV7-2	NA	TRBJ2-7	CASSWTGPSYEQYF
TRBV18	NA	TRBJ1-2	CASSPELGGYTF
TRBV5-8	NA	TRBJ1-1	CASSLATLLGDTEAFF
TRBV10-1	NA	TRBJ2-7	CASKEGQGSYEQYF
TRBV7-2	NA	TRBJ2-5	CASSSTELQETQYF
TRBV6-6	NA	TRBJ2-2	CASSRRSGVETGELFF
TRBV28	NA	TRBJ2-7	CASRGSSYEQYF
TRBV27	NA	TRBJ2-2	CASSSRDRGPGNTGELFF
TRBV9	NA	TRBJ2-7	CASSGGPSGSYEQYF
TRBV7-8	NA	TRBJ1-1	CASSLGTANPEAFF
TRBV6-2/TRBV6-3	NA	TRBJ2-5	CASTPAGPDQETQYF
TRBV5-6	NA	TRBJ2-1	CASSLGSGAYNEQFF
TRBV5-1	NA	TRBJ1-2	CASSPAAQGYGYTF
TRBV5-1	NA	TRBJ2-3	CASSSEAGATDTQYF
TRBV10-2	once	TRBJ2-3	CASIARLASDTQYF
TRBV2	NA	TRBJ1-4	CASSGQGKDEKLFF
TRBV18	NA	TRBJ1-5	CASSPLGSGNQPQHF
TRBV5-8	NA	TRBJ1-6	CASSSSRNSYNSPLHF
TRBV9	once	TRBJ1-4	CASSPTATNEKLFF
TRBV24-1	NA	TRBJ2-2	CATSEPGSGELFF
TRBV11-3	NA	TRBJ1-1	CASSYSLRISMNTEAFF
TRBV7-9	NA	TRBJ1-4	CASSPGVEGNEKLFF
TRBV3-1/TRBV3-2	NA	TRBJ2-5	CASSQAWQGGQETQYF